This T cell receptor beta chain emerged from a study of blood T cell repertoires in COVID-19. There are 12 residues in the CDR3. From germline, CDR1 is WNHNN and CDR2 SYGVQD (reference sequence). V gave up 7 bases and J gave up 3 bases, with 10 bases separating them. Using immunoSEQ multiplex PCR, the repertoire was profiled, and TCRdb retains in-frame clones only, with some absent. Of about 240,000 clones in the sample, 85% to 90% were seen once. V is TRBV10-1 and J is TRBJ2-7; possibly TRBD1 for D (6 bases). The source of this sequence is a woman between 65 and 79 years old with active or convalescent COVID-19. Sequencing was performed on peripheral blood. The CDR3 protein is CASTDSHYEQYF. The CDR3 DNA reads TGCGCCAGCACGGACAGCCACTACGAGCAGTACTTC.